This TCR beta chain was profiled in a study of T-cell reconstitution after alpha-beta-depleted transplantation in children. The CDR3 is 14 residues long. Trimming removed 0 bases from V and 4 bases from J, with 10 bases in between. Germline CDR1 is SGHRS and CDR2 is YFSETQ. The study's findings and limits: T-cell counts and diversity at one year post-transplant came mainly from newly produced T cells. About two months after transplant, alpha-beta T cells reportedly came from several hundred expanded graft clones. Day-60 TCRbeta diversity that was high in some patients was derived from surviving recipient T cells and thymic progenitors.

The authors prepared the TCRbeta library with unique molecular identifiers. Each CDR3 protein is one row after TCRdb ran MiXCR on the PCR reads. The table has fewer than 750,000 distinct CDR3 sequences, over 25% seen once. This clonotype was seen only a few times. As yet, its antigen is unknown. Sequencing used PBMCs, obtained before TCRalphabeta/CD19-depleted stem cell transplant. V and J are TRBV5-1 and TRBJ1-1; D gene unclear. The origin of this receptor is a boy less than two years old with Wiskott-Aldrich syndrome, due to receive a stem cell transplant. This chain's CDR3 is CASSLAALGTEAFF. The CDR3 nucleotides are TGCGCCAGCAGCTTGGCGGCTCTAGGCACTGAAGCTTTCTTT.